A selection of T cell receptor beta chains follows, all from one sample in a study of blood T cell repertoires in COVID-19. Repertoires were generated with immunoSEQ multiplex PCR, while TCRdb's copy carries only in-frame clones and drops some. The sample includes around 370,000 clones, around nine tenths of them seen just once. The source material was PBMCs or T cells enriched from blood (not recorded which). All receptors come from a woman between 18 and 29 years old who had recovered from COVID-19. CDR3s include the opening cysteine and the closing phenylalanine or tryptophan. The D gene is left open where the match is weak. Expanded clones get a size class; other rows say once, few or many, or leave the size out.

len | d_gene | j_gene | abundance | v_gene | CDR3nt | CDR3aa
13 | - | TRBJ1-4 | - | TRBV28 | TGTGCCAGCAGTCCGACACCCGATGAAAAACTGTTTTTT | CASSPTPDEKLFF
11 | - | TRBJ1-1 | - | TRBV30 | TGTGCCTGGAGCGCGGACACTGAAGCTTTCTTT | CAWSADTEAFF
14 | - | TRBJ1-2 | few | TRBV28 | TGTGCCAGCAGAACCCCCGCCAGGGAGGTTGGCTACACCTTC | CASRTPAREVGYTF
17 | - | TRBJ2-2 | - | TRBV9 | TGTGCCAGCGGAATAGGGGTTGAAGGGCGGAACACCGGGGAGCTGTTTTTT | CASGIGVEGRNTGELFF
15 | TRBD1 | TRBJ2-7 | - | TRBV7-2 | TGTGCCAGCAGCTTAGTTTTAGGGGGCGGCTACGAGCAGTACTTC | CASSLVLGGGYEQYF
15 | TRBD1 | TRBJ2-7 | - | TRBV6-5 | TGTGCCAGCAGTTACGGCAACCAGGGGGACTACGAGCAGTACTTC | CASSYGNQGDYEQYF
13 | TRBD1 | TRBJ1-1 | few | TRBV7-2 | TGTGCCAGCAGCTCACAGGGGAATACTGAAGCTTTCTTT | CASSSQGNTEAFF
11 | - | TRBJ1-4 | few | TRBV29-1 | TGCAGCGTTGAGAGGTCAGAAAAACTGTTTTTT | CSVERSEKLFF
13 | - | TRBJ2-3 | - | TRBV28 | TGTGCCAGCAGTAGCTCGTTGGCAGATACGCAGTATTTT | CASSSSLADTQYF
14 | TRBD1 | TRBJ1-2 | - | TRBV18 | TGTGCCAGCTCACAACCGGGACAGGGCTATGGCTACACCTTC | CASSQPGQGYGYTF
17 | - | TRBJ2-2 | - | TRBV28 | TGTGCCAGCAGTTTGGGCGCGTTCATGGCGAACACCGGGGAGCTGTTTTTT | CASSLGAFMANTGELFF
19 | - | TRBJ1-6 | once | TRBV5-1 | TGCGCCAGCAGCTTCGGGATAGGTGAGGTGAGACTGGCTAATTCACCCCTCCACTTT | CASSFGIGEVRLANSPLHF
13 | - | TRBJ1-1 | - | TRBV5-5 | TGTGCCAGCAGCTTGATCATGAACACTGAAGCTTTCTTT | CASSLIMNTEAFF
14 | - | TRBJ2-7 | - | TRBV6-5 | TGTGCCAGCAGTACGAGACAGGCGGTCGACGAGCAGTACTTC | CASSTRQAVDEQYF
15 | TRBD1 | TRBJ1-6 | - | TRBV30 | TGTGCCTGGCGCATCCCGGGACAGGGAGGATCACCCCTCCACTTT | CAWRIPGQGGSPLHF
15 | - | TRBJ1-1 | - | TRBV30 | TGTGCCTGGCGGTTTATGGGACTCTTGAACACTGAAGCTTTCTTT | CAWRFMGLLNTEAFF
14 | - | TRBJ1-1 | - | TRBV4-2 | TGTGCCAGCAGTCGTTTGGGAGGGAACACTGAAGCTTTCTTT | CASSRLGGNTEAFF
13 | TRBD1 | TRBJ1-1 | - | TRBV6-5 | TGTGCCAGCAAGTTGACAGGGATGGATGAAGCTTTCTTT | CASKLTGMDEAFF
16 | - | TRBJ1-6 | few | TRBV7-9 | TGTGCCAGCAGCTTAAGCGGGGGCGGCGGGGTTTCACCCCTCCACTTT | CASSLSGGGGVSPLHF
16 | - | TRBJ2-5 | - | TRBV4-1 | TGCGCCAGCAGCCAAGGTCCAGGGGTGCGTGGAGAGACCCAGTACTTC | CASSQGPGVRGETQYF